Shown below are 25 T cell receptor beta chains from a single sample sequenced in a study of T cells in tuberculosis. Sorting used thawed, overnight-rested PBMC stained with anti-CD3, a viability dye and GMM-loaded CD1B tetramer. The lipid loaded on the CD1B tetramers was C32 glucose monomycolate from Rhodococcus equi. Profiling relied on immunoSEQ multiplex PCR, and the TCRdb table lists in-frame clones only, not all of them. The table has 55,000 to 70,000 clones, approximately 81% seen once. Sequenced material: CD1b-GMM tetramer-negative cells sorted from PBMCs. The receptors were sampled from an adult woman with latent tuberculosis.

This clone was counted between two and nine times. The rearrangement uses TRBV18 and TRBJ1-4; 12 bases match TRBD1. Germline V gene lookup returns CDR1 KGHSH and CDR2 LQKENI. The CDR3 runs 18 residues. After removal of 3 bases from V and 3 bases from J, the junction contained 8 bases not matched to a gene. This CDR3 reads CASSPLGTGGAANEKLFF. CDR3 DNA sequence: TGTGCCAGCTCACCCCTAGGGACAGGGGGCGCGGCTAATGAAAAACTGTTTTTT.

In this sample, this clone turned up once. The V and J genes are TRBV7-2 and TRBJ2-1; 11 nucleotides align to TRBD2. The CDR3 runs 15 residues. CDR1 SGHTA and CDR2 FQGNSA come from the germline V gene. With 3 bases clipped from V and 10 bases from J, the junction kept 8 bases outside the gene matches. This CDR3 reads CASSFWTSGPGEQFF. The CDR3 region has the DNA TGTGCCAGCAGCTTCTGGACTAGCGGGCCCGGGGAGCAGTTCTTC.

The CDR3 spells CASSFLGTGAHEQYF. The CDR3 DNA is TGTGCCAGCAGCTTCCTAGGGACAGGAGCCCACGAGCAGTACTTC. J is TRBJ2-7 and V is TRBV7-8, with 8 bases lining up with TRBD1. J gave up 5 bases and V 3 bases, and 9 bases lay outside the gene matches. The CDR3 extends over 15 amino acids. Looked up from germline, CDR1 is SGHVS and CDR2 is FQNEAQ.

The rearrangement uses TRBV7-3 and TRBJ1-5; D remains ambiguous. The CDR3 has 13 amino acids. Germline CDR1 reads SGHTA; CDR2 reads FQGTGA. V was shortened by 5 bases and J by 4 bases, with 9 bases between the two germline ends. The CDR3 here is CASSPTENQPQHF. As DNA, the CDR3 is TGTGCCAGCAGCCCCACAGAGAATCAGCCCCAGCATTTT.

This chain joins TRBV7-2 and TRBJ2-3; 7 bases match TRBD2. J lost 2 bases, V lost 4 bases, and 9 bases had no gene match. The CDR3 loop spans 16 amino acids. CDR1 and CDR2 from the germline V gene are SGHTA and FQGNSA. CDR3 in amino acids: CASSSPGLYSTDTQYF. In DNA form, the CDR3 reads TGTGCCAGCAGCTCCCCGGGACTATACTCCACAGATACGCAGTATTTT. The full variable domain, rest sourced from reference TRBV7-2 and TRBJ2-3, is GAGVSQSPSNKVTEKGKDVELRCDPISGHTALYWYRQSLGQGLEFLIYFQGNSAPDKSGLPSDRFSAERTGGSVSTLTIQRTQQEDSAVYLCASSSPGLYSTDTQYFGPGTRLTVL.

The chain has TRBV4-1 and TRBJ2-1; D is perhaps TRBD2 (6 bases). Germline V gene lookup returns CDR1 MGHRA and CDR2 YSYEKL. The V end lost 5 bases, the J end lost 6 bases, and 17 bases lay between the germline ends. The length of the CDR3 is 15 residues. The DNA of the CDR3 is TGCGCCAGCAGCAAATCTAGCGACCCTACCAATGAGCAGTTCTTC. Translating it yields CASSKSSDPTNEQFF.

The chain employs TRBV19 and TRBJ2-1; 11 nucleotides align to TRBD1. The CDR3 totals 16 residues. Germline CDR1 is LNHDA and CDR2 is SQIVND (reference sequence). V lost 6 bases and J lost 4; bases outside the gene matches: 8. CDR3 amino acids: CASRGGTGGLYNEQFF. In DNA form, the CDR3 reads TGTGCCAGTAGGGGGGGGACAGGGGGACTTTACAATGAGCAGTTCTTC.

This chain links TRBV7-9 with TRBJ2-5, with TRBD2 matching 10 bases. Germline assignment: CDR1 SEHNR and CDR2 FQNEAQ (reference sequence). V trimming: 0 bases; J trimming: 3 bases; junction bases outside the gene matches: 4. The CDR3 loop spans 16 amino acids. The CDR3 sequence is CASSLAILAGEETQYF. CDR3 in DNA: TGTGCCAGCAGCTTAGCGATTCTAGCGGGGGAAGAGACCCAGTACTTC.

The V call is TRBV9, the J call TRBJ2-1; 9 bases fit TRBD2. After removal of 1 base from V and 9 bases from J, the junction contained 14 bases not matched to a gene. Germline assignment: CDR1 SGDLS and CDR2 YYNGEE. There are 17 residues in the CDR3. CDR3 coding DNA: TGTGCCAGCAGCGTATCGGCTAGCGGGAATCTGCTTAGTGAGCAGTTCTTC. Its translation: CASSVSASGNLLSEQFF.

This clone was seen a handful of times. This sample also contains other DNA sequences that code for the same CDR3. This chain uses TRBV19 with TRBJ2-2; 8 bases agree with TRBD1. CDR1 is LNHDA and CDR2 is SQIVND in the germline V gene (reference sequence). The CDR3 is 14 residues long. After removal of 5 bases from V and 5 bases from J, the junction contained 4 bases not matched to a gene. CDR3 sequence reads: CASSRDRRTGELFF. DNA of the CDR3: TGTGCCAGTAGTCGGGACAGGAGAACCGGGGAGCTGTTTTTT.

V is TRBV7-8 and J is TRBJ2-7, with D possibly TRBD1 on 6 matching bases. V was pared by 4 bases and J by 0 bases, with 16 bases between. Germline lookup yields CDR1 SGHVS and CDR2 FQNEAQ. The CDR3 sequence is 16 residues long. The CDR3, as DNA: TGTGCCAGCAGCTCTGGGACAAGGGTGAGCTCCTACGAGCAGTACTTC. Protein product: CASSSGTRVSSYEQYF.

The chain links TRBV11-2 to TRBJ1-2, with 8 bases fitting TRBD1. Germline trimming cut 1 base from V and 6 bases from J; bases unmatched to any gene: 4. The CDR3 is 14 amino acids. Germline-derived CDR1 and CDR2 are SGHAT and FQNNGV. CDR3 nucleotides: TGTGCCAGCAGCTTAGCTGGACAGGGTAATGGCTACACCTTC. Translation: CASSLAGQGNGYTF.

CDR3 in amino acids: CAWSAGPNEKLFF. CDR3 nucleotides: TGTGCCTGGAGTGCTGGCCCTAATGAAAAACTGTTTTTT. V gene TRBV30 combines with J gene TRBJ1-4; D ambiguous. The germline V gene encodes CDR1 GTSNPN and CDR2 SVGIG (reference sequence). There are 13 residues in the CDR3. Trimming pared 1 base from V and 3 bases from J, leaving 6 bases between.

The sample holds a few counts of this clone. V is TRBV6-5 and J is TRBJ2-3; a weak D match, TRBD2 (5 bases). The germline CDR1 and CDR2 sequences are MNHEY and SVGAGI. The CDR3 extends over 16 amino acids. Trimming took 1 base from V and 0 from J, leaving 11 bases between them. CDR3 sequence (DNA): TGTGCCAGCAGTTACTACCAAGGCGGGAGCACAGATACGCAGTATTTT. It is translated as CASSYYQGGSTDTQYF.

J is TRBJ2-7 and V is TRBV13; D is possibly TRBD2 (5 bases). Trimming stripped 5 bases from V and 6 bases from J, with 20 bases between. Germline CDR1 reads PRHDT; CDR2 reads FYEKMQ (reference sequence). The CDR3 loop spans 15 amino acids. The CDR3 nucleotides are TGTGCCAGCAGCCCCGGGCGGTTAGGTGGAGGCGAGCAGTACTTC. It yields the protein CASSPGRLGGGEQYF.

The chain uses TRBV7-9 and TRBJ2-2, with 9 bases lining up with TRBD1. Germline-derived CDR1 and CDR2 are SEHNR and FQNEAQ (reference sequence). Trimming cost V 5 bases and J 1 base; bases outside gene matches: 8. The CDR3 has 17 residues. CDR3 amino acids: CASSNHGQGRNTGELFF. As DNA, the CDR3 is TGTGCCAGCAGCAATCACGGACAGGGGAGGAACACCGGGGAGCTGTTTTTT.

The chain carries TRBV5-6 and TRBJ1-5; possible D gene TRBD1, 6 bases. V lost 3 bases, J lost 3 bases, and 16 bases lay in between. The germline gives CDR1 SGHDT, CDR2 YYEEEE. This CDR3 has 16 residues. The CDR3: CASSSGGGRFNQPQHF. The CDR3 DNA reads TGTGCCAGCAGCTCGGGGGGGGGCAGGTTCAATCAGCCCCAGCATTTT.

The V gene is TRBV12-5, the J gene TRBJ2-1; 7 nucleotides match TRBD2. CDR3 length equals 16 residues. CDR1 is LGHNT, CDR2 FRNRAP, per germline. V shed 0 bases, J shed 4 bases, and the junction held 6 bases outside the gene matches. The CDR3 nucleotides are TGTGCTAGTGGTTTGGTAACTAGCGCAAATTACAATGAGCAGTTCTTC. It translates to CASGLVTSANYNEQFF.

V gene TRBV5-1 combines with J gene TRBJ2-1; no firm D call. CDR1 is SGHRS, CDR2 YFSETQ, per germline. The CDR3 length is 13 residues. Trimming pared 0 bases from V and 8 bases from J, leaving 9 bases between. The CDR3 is CASSLGWQDEQFF. The CDR3 DNA reads as TGCGCCAGCAGCTTGGGATGGCAGGATGAGCAGTTCTTC. The full variable domain, completed using reference TRBV5-1 and TRBJ2-1, is KAGVTQTPRYLIKTRGQQVTLSCSPISGHRSVSWYQQTPGQGLQFLFEYFSETQRNKGNFPGRFSGRQFSNSRSEMNVSTLELGDSALYLCASSLGWQDEQFFGPGTRLTVL.

This chain uses TRBV5-4 with TRBJ1-1; 7 bases match TRBD1. Germline CDR1 reads SGHNT; CDR2 reads YYREEE (reference sequence). J was trimmed by 0 bases and V by 8 bases; bases with no gene match: 10. The CDR3 is 15 amino acids. In nucleotides, the CDR3 is TGTGCCAGTAAAGGGGGCGGTAGGGTGAACACTGAAGCTTTCTTT. Residues: CASKGGGRVNTEAFF.

In this sample, this clone turned up once. The chain is built from TRBV4-1 and TRBJ2-3; 7 positions match TRBD2. J was trimmed by 5 bases and V by 0 bases; bases with no gene match: 5. The CDR3 sequence is 15 residues long. From germline, CDR1 is MGHRA and CDR2 YSYEKL. DNA of the CDR3: TGCGCCAGCAGCCAAGATACGGGGGGTAGAGATACGCAGTATTTT. This codes for CASSQDTGGRDTQYF.

The chain has TRBV30 and TRBJ1-5; D gene ambiguous. CDR1 and CDR2 from the germline V gene are GTSNPN and SVGIG (reference sequence). The CDR3 sequence is 14 residues long. The V and J ends lost 4 bases and 2 bases respectively, with 12 bases between them. The CDR3 loop is CAWTGERGNQPQHF. CDR3 DNA: TGTGCCTGGACCGGGGAGAGGGGCAATCAGCCCCAGCATTTT.

This chain links TRBV4-3 with TRBJ2-3, with 8 bases matching TRBD1. CDR1 LGHNA and CDR2 YSLEER come from the germline V gene. V was pared by 3 bases and J by 0 bases, with 5 bases of the junction left unmatched. CDR3 length: 16 residues. The CDR3 DNA reads as TGCGCCAGCAGCCAGCTAGGACAGGGTAGCACAGATACGCAGTATTTT. Protein sequence: CASSQLGQGSTDTQYF.

The chain has TRBV5-5 and TRBJ1-2; no firm D call. In germline, CDR1 is SGHKS, CDR2 YYEKEE (reference sequence). The CDR3 is 15 amino acids. Trimming cost V 0 bases and J 8 bases, with 17 bases left between them. CDR3 region: CASSLGVEGSRGYTF. The CDR3 DNA reads as TGTGCCAGCAGCTTGGGGGTTGAGGGTTCGAGAGGCTACACCTTC.

V gene TRBV7-8 combines with J gene TRBJ1-1, with D perhaps TRBD1 (5 bases). Trimming cost V 6 bases and J 0 bases, with 11 bases left between them. The CDR3 spans 14 residues. Per the germline V gene, CDR1 is SGHVS and CDR2 is FQNEAQ. Here the CDR3 DNA reads TGTGCCAGCAGTTTTCAGGGCATGAACACTGAAGCTTTCTTT. Protein product: CASSFQGMNTEAFF.